This T cell receptor beta chain stems from a study of shared clonotypes between healthy human individuals. Study-level background: Used for every donor were three CD4 naive, three CD4 memory, two CD8 naive and one CD8 memory plate.

Assay: immunoSEQ multiplex PCR; the TCRdb copy retains only in-frame clones and omits some. Of about 180,000 clones detected, just under 95% appear once; the ten largest clones hold around 0.067%. There are 15 residues in the CDR3. Germline values: CDR1 SGHDT, CDR2 YYEEEE. Trimming removed 4 bases from V and 5 bases from J, with 18 bases in between. The sequenced sample consisted of naive CD4+ T cells sorted from blood. Subset denoted: CD45RA+ positively selected. The rearrangement links TRBV5-6 to TRBJ1-2; a weak D match, TRBD1 (6 bases). The clonotype originates from a woman aged 25 to 39 in good health. The CDR3, as DNA: TGTGCCAGCAGCCCCCAATTGACAGGTCCATATGGCTACACCTTC. This gives the protein CASSPQLTGPYGYTF. The variable domain in full, completed from reference TRBV5-6 and TRBJ1-2, reads DAGVTQSPTHLIKTRGQQVTLRCSPKSGHDTVSWYQQALGQGPQFIFQYYEEEERQRGNFPDRFSGHQFPNYSSELNVNALLLGDSALYLCASSPQLTGPYGYTFGSGTRLTVV.